The clone carrying this T cell receptor (beta chain) has just a few counts. V was clipped by 0 bases and J by 5 bases; unmatched bases: 3. The CDR3 contains 15 residues. Germline V gene sequence: CDR1 DFQATT, CDR2 SNEGSKA (reference sequence). The authors built TCR beta libraries using iRepertoire HTBI primers and Arm-PCR of CDR3 regions. Each CDR3 protein is one row after TCRdb ran MiXCR on the multiplex PCR reads. The sample holds some 330,000 distinct CDR3 sequences, approximately 23% seen once. Time point meaning: persistent/refractory GD, antithyroid drugs over 5 years with positive TRAb. The authors made the TCR library using RNA they extracted from PBMCs. The patients were enrolled through endocrinology in Xi'an, China. The data are from a study of regulatory T cells in long-lasting Graves disease. As for the study in general: Persistent cases took antithyroid drugs over 5 years and stayed TSH receptor antibody positive.

This chain connects TRBV20-1 to TRBJ2-7; TRBD2 matches 14 bases. The source was peripheral blood mononuclear cells (PBMCs), collected when the disease was refractory, from a patient treated with antithyroid drugs. This TCR was recovered from a woman between 40 and 50 years old with Graves disease. The CDR3 protein is CSARDWGLAGDEQYF. Written as DNA, the CDR3 is TGCAGTGCTAGAGACTGGGGACTAGCGGGAGACGAGCAGTACTTC.